One and the same sample provided the 32 T cell receptor beta chains below, sequenced in a study of cytomegalovirus exposure and HLA in healthy donors. PCR amplification relied on 60 Vbeta primers (plus 13 Jbeta primers). Repertoires were generated with immunoSEQ multiplex PCR, while TCRdb's copy carries only in-frame clones and drops some. Among about 120,000 clones, roughly three quarters were seen once, and the ten largest hold around 1.5%. Sequencing was performed on PBMCs. The receptors here all came from a woman aged 18-30 years in good health and CMV-seronegative.

This clone has only a few counts. The J gene is TRBJ2-1, the V gene TRBV19, with 8 bases fitting TRBD2. This CDR3 contains 15 residues. The V gene's germline CDR1 is LNHDA and CDR2 SQIVND (reference sequence). V lost 4 bases and J lost 5; bases outside the gene matches: 7. The CDR3 reads CASSKPGLANNEQFF. The CDR3, as DNA: TGTGCCAGTAGTAAGCCCGGACTAGCAAACAATGAGCAGTTCTTC.

V usage is TRBV6-5 and J usage is TRBJ1-2; no clear D gene. The CDR3 sequence is 13 residues long. Germline V gives CDR1 MNHEY, CDR2 SVGAGI. V lost 8 bases and J 1 base, leaving 11 bases between the germline ends. CDR3: CASGIAFNYGYTF. The DNA of the CDR3 is TGTGCCAGCGGAATAGCCTTTAACTATGGCTACACCTTC.

CDR3 region: CASSPDRGGDEQYF. The CDR3 DNA follows: TGTGCCAGCAGTCCGGACAGGGGGGGCGACGAGCAGTACTTC. The chain is built from TRBV6-5 and TRBJ2-7, with 10 bases that match TRBD1. From germline, CDR1 is MNHEY and CDR2 SVGAGI. The V and J ends lost 5 bases and 5 bases, in that order; junction bases with no gene match: 6. This CDR3 region has 14 residues.

This chain links TRBV30 with TRBJ1-6, with 10 bases that match TRBD1. The junction had 25 bases not matched to a gene; V was cut back by 0 bases and J by 8 bases. The CDR3 spans 22 residues. CDR1 is GTSNPN, CDR2 SVGIG, per germline (reference sequence). CDR3 amino acids: CAWSVSRINSGQGIQLHSPLHF. CDR3 coding DNA: TGTGCCTGGAGTGTATCGAGGATCAATTCGGGACAGGGGATTCAGTTGCATTCACCCCTCCACTTT.

The chain employs TRBV25-1 and TRBJ2-3; TRBD2 is a possible D gene (5 bases). Between the trimmed V and J ends, which lost 4 bases and 1 base, there was a span of 9 bases. The CDR3 covers 14 residues. Germline CDR1 reads MGHDK; CDR2 reads SYGVNS. The CDR3 nucleotides read TGTGCCAGCAGTGGAGGGTACGGCACAGATACGCAGTATTTT. It is translated as CASSGGYGTDTQYF.

The rearrangement links TRBV5-6 to TRBJ1-1; D is ambiguous. Germline V gene lookup returns CDR1 SGHDT and CDR2 YYEEEE. V was cut by 1 base and J by 2 bases, with 12 bases left in between. The CDR3 covers 15 residues. The CDR3 DNA reads as TGTGCCAGCAGCTTGATCCAGCTACTAAACACTGAAGCTTTCTTT. Translation: CASSLIQLLNTEAFF.

This chain uses TRBV14 with TRBJ1-1, with unresolved D. Germline V gene sequence: CDR1 SGHDN, CDR2 FVKESK. With 5 bases removed from V and 3 bases from J, the gap between germline ends came to 16 bases. This CDR3 has 15 residues. CDR3 residues: CASSLFFNSHTEAFF. The CDR3 DNA sequence: TGTGCCAGCAGCTTGTTCTTTAATAGTCACACTGAAGCTTTCTTT. Variable domain in full (rest from reference TRBV14 and TRBJ1-1): EAGVTQFPSHSVIEKGQTVTLRCDPISGHDNLYWYRRVMGKEIKFLLHFVKESKQDESGMPNNRFLAERTGGTYSTLKVQPAELEDSGVYFCASSLFFNSHTEAFFGQGTRLTVV.

The genes are TRBV7-9 and TRBJ2-3; D possibly corresponds to TRBD1 (6 bases). This CDR3 region has 16 residues. Germline V gene lookup returns CDR1 SEHNR and CDR2 FQNEAQ (reference sequence). V was pared by 1 base and J by 1 base, with 12 bases between. The DNA of the CDR3 is TGTGCCAGCAGCTTAGGCTGGAACAGGGGCACAGATACGCAGTATTTT. Residues: CASSLGWNRGTDTQYF. Complete variable domain (other parts from reference TRBV7-9 and TRBJ2-3): DTGVSQNPRHKITKRGQNVTFRCDPISEHNRLYWYRQTLGQGPEFLTYFQNEAQLEKSRLLSDRFSAERPKGSFSTLEIQRTEQGDSAMYLCASSLGWNRGTDTQYFGPGTRLTVL.

The rearrangement joins TRBV28 to TRBJ2-7; D perhaps matches TRBD2 (6 bases). Deletions cut 3 bases from V and 2 bases from J, with 11 bases between. CDR1 and CDR2 (germline): MDHEN, SYDVKM. This CDR3 spans 14 amino acids. The CDR3 loop is CASSLVEGTYEQYF. CDR3 in DNA: TGTGCCAGCAGTTTGGTGGAGGGGACCTACGAGCAGTACTTC.

This chain joins TRBV29-1 and TRBJ1-1; no clear D gene. CDR1 is SQVTM and CDR2 is ANQGSEA in the germline V gene. Trimming left V 5 bases short and J 4 bases short, with 8 bases between. The CDR3 extends over 11 amino acids. The CDR3 reads CSVLVFTEAFF. CDR3 nucleotides: TGCAGCGTTCTCGTCTTCACTGAAGCTTTCTTT.

This chain joins TRBV18 and TRBJ2-1; 8 bases agree with TRBD1. The germline CDR1 and CDR2 sequences are KGHSH and LQKENI. V trimming: 0 bases; J trimming: 7 bases; junction bases outside the gene matches: 11. The CDR3 covers 17 residues. CDR3 region: CASSPPSSGQGGNEQFF. The CDR3 DNA is TGTGCCAGCTCACCACCTTCGTCAGGACAGGGTGGGAATGAGCAGTTCTTC.

The gene calls are TRBV6-1 and TRBJ2-3, with 12 bases lining up with TRBD2. There are 16 residues in the CDR3. Germline V gene data show CDR1 as MNHNS and CDR2 as SASEGT. Trimming cost V 4 bases and J 4 bases; bases outside gene matches: 6. The DNA of the CDR3 is TGTGCCAGCAGTGCACTAGCGGGGGGCCCCCCAGATACGCAGTATTTT. Translated: CASSALAGGPPDTQYF.

V usage is TRBV6-6 and J usage is TRBJ1-1; D gene uncertain. Germline-derived CDR1 and CDR2 are MNHNY and SVGAGI (reference sequence). Between the trimmed V and J ends, which lost 5 bases and 2 bases, there was a span of 9 bases. This CDR3 comprises 13 residues. In DNA form, the CDR3 reads TGTGCCAGCAGTACAAGTCTTAACACTGAAGCTTTCTTT. Its translation: CASSTSLNTEAFF.

This clone was detected only once. The chain has TRBV9 and TRBJ2-3; 8 bases match TRBD2. This CDR3 has 16 residues. The trim removed 3 bases at V and 4 bases at J, leaving 10 bases unmatched. Germline lookup yields CDR1 SGDLS and CDR2 YYNGEE. The CDR3 region is CASSGPGGGSADTQYF. The CDR3 coding sequence is TGTGCCAGCAGCGGACCGGGCGGGGGGTCGGCAGATACGCAGTATTTT.

The chain has TRBV2 and TRBJ2-7, with D possibly being TRBD2 (5 bases). The germline gives CDR1 SNHLY, CDR2 FYNNEI. Trimming shortened V by 5 bases and J by 0 bases, and 14 bases separated the two germline ends. This CDR3 region has 15 residues. The CDR3 coding sequence is TGTGCCAGCAGTCCCCCACTAGGGAGCTCCTACGAGCAGTACTTC. Amino acid sequence: CASSPPLGSSYEQYF.

The rearrangement links TRBV28 to TRBJ1-1, with a weak D call TRBD1 (6 bases). The CDR3 has 14 residues. The V end was cut by 6 bases, the J end by 7 bases, with 18 bases between. CDR1 and CDR2 from the germline V gene are MDHEN and SYDVKM. The CDR3 bases are TGTGCCAGCAGCCTTCGGGGGGCATGGGTTGAAGCTTTCTTT. It codes for CASSLRGAWVEAFF.

The chain links TRBV5-6 to TRBJ1-1, with a possible D match to TRBD1 (5 bases). CDR1 is SGHDT, CDR2 YYEEEE, per germline. V was trimmed by 4 bases and J by 7 bases, leaving 14 bases between them. CDR3 length equals 13 residues. CDR3 in amino acids: CASSLGHHNEAFF. The CDR3 DNA reads as TGTGCCAGCAGCCTGGGGCACCACAATGAAGCTTTCTTT.

This clone was seen more than once but under ten times. The CDR3 DNA reads as TGTGCCAGCAGCTCCCTAGAGGTCGGAGGCTACACCTTC. Its translation is CASSSLEVGGYTF. The chain combines TRBV9 with TRBJ1-2; D is ambiguous. The CDR3 has 13 amino acids. V dropped 4 bases and J dropped 8 bases, with 15 bases sitting between them. Germline values: CDR1 SGDLS, CDR2 YYNGEE.

The chain couples TRBV6-5 to TRBJ1-2; no clear D gene. The germline V gene encodes CDR1 MNHEY and CDR2 SVGAGI. The ends were cut back, 0 bases at V and 2 bases at J, with 10 bases in the middle. The CDR3 totals 15 residues. CDR3: CASSYSGSGNYGYTF. CDR3 DNA sequence: TGTGCCAGCAGTTACTCAGGGTCGGGGAACTATGGCTACACCTTC.

The chain joins TRBV18 to TRBJ2-3; TRBD2 matches 10 bases. Germline assignment: CDR1 KGHSH and CDR2 LQKENI. This CDR3 region has 15 residues. J gave up 2 bases and V 5 bases, and 4 bases lay outside the gene matches. The chain's CDR3 is CASSSLAGDTDTQYF. CDR3 in DNA: TGTGCCAGCTCATCCCTAGCGGGGGACACAGATACGCAGTATTTT.

The V gene is TRBV29-1, the J gene TRBJ2-2; the match to TRBD2 covers 7 bases. This CDR3 is built from 18 residues. The J segment lost 1 base and the V segment lost 3 bases, leaving 14 bases of the junction unmatched. Germline V lookup: CDR1 SQVTM, CDR2 ANQGSEA. This CDR3 reads CSVDWGIGGERNTGELFF. In nucleotides, the CDR3 is TGCAGCGTTGATTGGGGGATTGGGGGGGAAAGGAACACCGGGGAGCTGTTTTTT.

The genes are TRBV7-9 and TRBJ1-2; D is ambiguous. This CDR3 is 15 amino acids long. Trimming pared 5 bases from V and 2 bases from J, leaving 15 bases between. CDR1 and CDR2 (germline): SEHNR, FQNEAQ (reference sequence). CDR3 sequence: CASSPLAGGNYGYTF. In DNA form, the CDR3 reads TGTGCCAGCAGCCCCTTGGCAGGTGGGAACTATGGCTACACCTTC. The entire variable domain, with the rest obtained from reference TRBV7-9 and TRBJ1-2, is as follows: DTGVSQNPRHKITKRGQNVTFRCDPISEHNRLYWYRQTLGQGPEFLTYFQNEAQLEKSRLLSDRFSAERPKGSFSTLEIQRTEQGDSAMYLCASSPLAGGNYGYTFGSGTRLTVV.

The rearrangement links TRBV7-9 to TRBJ1-4; D is unclear. CDR3 length: 13 amino acids. V dropped 3 bases and J dropped 0 bases, with 2 bases sitting between them. CDR1 is SEHNR, CDR2 FQNEAQ, per germline (reference sequence). The CDR3 DNA follows: TGTGCCAGCAGCTTCTCAACTAATGAAAAACTGTTTTTT. Amino acid sequence: CASSFSTNEKLFF.

The rearrangement joins TRBV5-6 to TRBJ2-3; D remains unclear. CDR1 and CDR2 (germline): SGHDT, YYEEEE. Trimming took 0 bases from V and 4 from J, leaving 6 bases between them. This CDR3 region has 13 residues. This CDR3 reads CASSLVPSDTQYF. The DNA of the CDR3 is TGTGCCAGCAGCTTGGTTCCTTCAGATACGCAGTATTTT.

V and J are TRBV18 and TRBJ1-4, with D possibly matching TRBD1 (6 bases). The germline CDR1 and CDR2 sequences are KGHSH and LQKENI. The CDR3 is made up of 15 amino acids. Deletions cut 4 bases from V and 8 bases from J, with 17 bases between. The DNA of the CDR3 is TGTGCCAGCTCACACCCACAGGGATTAGAGGAAAAACTGTTTTTT. Its protein product is CASSHPQGLEEKLFF.

The chain is built from TRBV6-1 and TRBJ2-3, with a tentative D call TRBD2 (7 bases). Trimming took 2 bases from V and 1 from J, leaving 19 bases between them. In germline, CDR1 is MNHNS, CDR2 SASEGT. CDR3 length: 18 residues. The DNA of the CDR3 is TGTGCCAGCAGTGAATGGTGGGGGGGCTTGGGGGGCACAGATACGCAGTATTTT. This gives the protein CASSEWWGGLGGTDTQYF.

J is TRBJ1-4 and V is TRBV5-1, with D uncertain. The length of the CDR3 is 18 residues. From germline, CDR1 is SGHRS and CDR2 YFSETQ. V lost 1 base, J lost 7 bases, and 23 bases lay in between. DNA for the CDR3: TGCGCCAGCAGCTTGCTACTCGCCCCCCCCGGCGGAGGTGAAAAACTGTTTTTT. Its translation: CASSLLLAPPGGGEKLFF.

This rearrangement joins TRBV11-2 to TRBJ1-4; maybe TRBD1 (6 bases). Germline V gene lookup returns CDR1 SGHAT and CDR2 FQNNGV. The ends were cut back, 1 base at V and 6 bases at J, with 15 bases in the middle. The CDR3 runs 16 residues. This CDR3 reads CASSLGSGTMDEKLFF. The CDR3 nucleotides are TGTGCCAGCAGCTTAGGTTCCGGGACAATGGATGAAAAACTGTTTTTT.

Regarding this clone: This specimen includes other DNA sequences encoding the same CDR3. The chain is built from TRBV5-1 and TRBJ1-1; a possible D gene is TRBD1 (6 bases). CDR3 length equals 13 residues. Germline V gives CDR1 SGHRS, CDR2 YFSETQ. The V end was cut by 2 bases, the J end by 1 base, with 6 bases between. CDR3 nucleotides: TGCGCCAGCAGCTTACAGGGGAACACTGAAGCTTTCTTT. Translation gives CASSLQGNTEAFF.

The V and J genes are TRBV29-1 and TRBJ2-3; 9 bases are shared with TRBD2. Trimming removed 3 bases from V and 7 bases from J; junction bases left unmatched: 5. This CDR3 is 13 amino acids long. Germline CDR1 is SQVTM and CDR2 is ANQGSEA. This CDR3 is CSVDPSGDNTQYF. CDR3 bases: TGCAGCGTTGACCCTAGCGGGGATAATACGCAGTATTTT.

The V call is TRBV19, the J call TRBJ2-5; D is possibly TRBD1 (5 bases). V was cut by 5 bases and J by 0 bases, with 10 bases left in between. Germline-derived CDR1 and CDR2 are LNHDA and SQIVND (reference sequence). The CDR3 covers 14 residues. CDR3 bases: TGTGCCAGTAGTTCGACAGTTTACCAAGAGACCCAGTACTTC. It is translated as CASSSTVYQETQYF.

The rearrangement uses TRBV9 and TRBJ1-1; 9 bases are a match to TRBD1. J was trimmed by 6 bases and V by 4 bases; bases with no gene match: 13. The CDR3 is 16 residues long. Looked up from germline, CDR1 is SGDLS and CDR2 is YYNGEE. CDR3 amino acids: CASSITGTGRLSEAFF. CDR3 nucleotide sequence: TGTGCCAGCAGCATAACCGGGACAGGGAGATTATCTGAAGCTTTCTTT.